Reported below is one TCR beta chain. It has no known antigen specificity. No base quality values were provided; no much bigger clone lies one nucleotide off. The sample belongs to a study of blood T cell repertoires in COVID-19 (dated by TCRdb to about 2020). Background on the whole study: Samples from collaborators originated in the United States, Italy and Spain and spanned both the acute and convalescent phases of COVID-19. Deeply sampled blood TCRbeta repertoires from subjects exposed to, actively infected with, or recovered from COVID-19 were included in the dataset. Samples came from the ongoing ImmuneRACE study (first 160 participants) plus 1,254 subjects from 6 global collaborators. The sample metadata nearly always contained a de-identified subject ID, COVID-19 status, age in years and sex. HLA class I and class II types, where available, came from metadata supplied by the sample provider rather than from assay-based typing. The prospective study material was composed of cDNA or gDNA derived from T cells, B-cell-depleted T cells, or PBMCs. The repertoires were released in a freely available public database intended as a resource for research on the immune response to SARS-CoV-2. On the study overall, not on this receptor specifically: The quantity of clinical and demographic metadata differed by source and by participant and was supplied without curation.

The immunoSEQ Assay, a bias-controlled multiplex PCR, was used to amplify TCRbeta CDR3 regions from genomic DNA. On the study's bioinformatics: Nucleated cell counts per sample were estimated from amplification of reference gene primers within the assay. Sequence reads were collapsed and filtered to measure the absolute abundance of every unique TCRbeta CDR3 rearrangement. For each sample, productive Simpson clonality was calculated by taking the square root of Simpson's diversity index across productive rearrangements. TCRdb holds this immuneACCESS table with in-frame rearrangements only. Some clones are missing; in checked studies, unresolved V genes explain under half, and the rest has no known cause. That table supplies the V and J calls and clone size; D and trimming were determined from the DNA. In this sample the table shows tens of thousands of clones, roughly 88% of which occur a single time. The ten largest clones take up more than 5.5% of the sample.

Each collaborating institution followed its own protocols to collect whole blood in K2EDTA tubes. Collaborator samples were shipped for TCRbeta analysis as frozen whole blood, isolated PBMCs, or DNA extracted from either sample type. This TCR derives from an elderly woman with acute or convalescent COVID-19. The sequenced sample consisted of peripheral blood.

The CDR3 sequence is CASSPRQGIGSGANVLTF. At the DNA level, the sequence is TGTGCCAGCTCACCACGACAGGGGATAGGTTCTGGGGCCAACGTCCTGACTTTC. Recombination joined TRBV18 with TRBJ2-6, with 8 middle bases fitting TRBD1. As encoded in the germline V gene, CDR1 is KGHSH while CDR2 is LQKENI. The junction shows trimming of 1 base on V and 1 base on J, and the gene matches do not reach 6 bases of it. The CDR3 goes from the cysteine to the phenylalanine over 18 residues. Only the CDR3 part of the read is kept: 54 bases, read in frame from the first base.